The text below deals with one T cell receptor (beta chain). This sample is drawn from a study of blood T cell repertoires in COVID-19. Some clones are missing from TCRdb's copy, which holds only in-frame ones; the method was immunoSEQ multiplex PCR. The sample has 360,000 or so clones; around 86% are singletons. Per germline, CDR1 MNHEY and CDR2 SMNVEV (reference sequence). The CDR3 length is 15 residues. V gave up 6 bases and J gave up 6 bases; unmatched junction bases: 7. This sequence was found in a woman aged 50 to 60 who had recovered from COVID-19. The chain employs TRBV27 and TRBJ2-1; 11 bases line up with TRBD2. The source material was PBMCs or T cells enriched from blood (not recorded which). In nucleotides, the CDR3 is TGTGCCAGCAGACACACTAGCGGGAGATCCAATGAGCAGTTCTTC. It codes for CASRHTSGRSNEQFF.